What follows are 18 T cell receptor beta chains derived from one specimen sequenced in a study of post-analysis software for immune sequencing data. These receptors lack a known antigen. TCR beta cDNA libraries had unique molecular identifiers. MiXCR was run by TCRdb on the PCR reads, yielding one entry per CDR3 protein. The sample carries roughly 800,000 distinct CDR3 sequences, about 57% recorded once. Study-wide findings and caveats: The study found TRBV5-6, TRBV5-1 and TRBV20-1 among 4 or 5 TRBV segments more frequent in patients than controls.

Sequenced sample: blood. The receptors were sampled from a girl aged 5 to 17 with multiple sclerosis.

The genes are TRBV12-3 or TRBV12-4 and TRBJ1-2; the D gene is possibly TRBD1 (6 bases). The CDR3 sequence is 17 residues long. V lost 4 bases and J lost 4, with 22 bases in between. CDR3 sequence reads: CASSSGNSGQSSYGYTF. CDR3 sequence (DNA): TGTGCCAGCAGTTCGGGGAATAGCGGACAGAGCAGCTATGGCTACACCTTC.

This clonotype came up once. The chain joins TRBV20-1 to TRBJ1-2, with 7 bases that match TRBD1. CDR3 length: 14 amino acids. Trimming removed 1 base from V and 4 bases from J; junction bases left unmatched: 6. CDR1 is DFQATT, CDR2 SNEGSKA, per germline (reference sequence). CDR3 residues: CSARVTGSAYGYTF. In DNA, the CDR3 is TGCAGTGCTAGAGTGACAGGGTCTGCCTATGGCTACACCTTC.

This chain uses TRBV12-5 with TRBJ2-7; the match to TRBD2 covers 11 bases. Germline V gene lookup returns CDR1 LGHNT and CDR2 FRNRAP. The CDR3 is 22 amino acids. J was trimmed by 3 bases and V by 2 bases; bases with no gene match: 24. CDR3 DNA: TGTGCTAGTGGTTTGAGGCCGCTTGGCACCAGGATGACTAGCGGGAAGGACTACGAGCAGTACTTC. Protein product: CASGLRPLGTRMTSGKDYEQYF. Full variable domain (remainder filled in from reference TRBV12-5 and TRBJ2-7): DARVTQTPRHKVTEMGQEVTMRCQPILGHNTVFWYRQTMMQGLELLAYFRNRAPLDDSGMPKDRFSAEMPDATLATLKIQPSEPRDSAVYFCASGLRPLGTRMTSGKDYEQYFGPGTRLTVT.

The J gene is TRBJ2-7, the V gene TRBV5-1, with 8 nucleotides matching TRBD1. The CDR3 contains 17 residues. V gave up 0 bases and J gave up 5 bases; unmatched junction bases: 13. The germline V gene has CDR1 SGHRS and CDR2 YFSETQ. In nucleotides, the CDR3 is TGCGCCAGCAGCTTGGCTGCAAGCGGCAGGGGGCCTGACGAGCAGTACTTC. As protein: CASSLAASGRGPDEQYF.

The gene calls are TRBV6-1 and TRBJ2-6; tentatively, D is TRBD2 (6 bases). This CDR3 comprises 15 residues. The V end was cut by 7 bases, the J end by 0 bases, with 10 bases between. The germline gives CDR1 MNHNS, CDR2 SASEGT. CDR3 amino acids: CASTGGSSGANVLTF. CDR3 DNA: TGTGCCAGCACCGGAGGGTCCTCTGGGGCCAACGTCCTGACTTTC.

The chain uses TRBV4-2 and TRBJ2-1, with D unresolved. The CDR3 totals 15 residues. Germline V gene sequence: CDR1 LGHNA, CDR2 YNFKEQ. Trimming cost V 0 bases and J 7 bases, with 13 bases left between them. For the CDR3, the DNA is TGTGCCAGCAGCCAAGATCGTGGCCCTGGGAATGAGCAGTTCTTC. Amino acids: CASSQDRGPGNEQFF.

The J gene is TRBJ2-3, the V gene TRBV24-1; TRBD2 matches 9 bases. The length of the CDR3 is 17 residues. With 3 bases clipped from V and 1 base from J, the junction kept 7 bases outside the gene matches. Germline-derived CDR1 and CDR2 are KGHDR and SFDVKD. CDR3 in amino acids: CATSDGTAGGRTDTQYF. The CDR3 bases are TGTGCCACCAGTGATGGGACAGCGGGAGGCCGCACAGATACGCAGTATTTT.

The CDR3 nucleotides are TGCAGCGTTGAAGAACAGGGGGCCGACACCGGGGAGCTGTTTTTT. Its protein product is CSVEEQGADTGELFF. This rearrangement joins TRBV29-1 to TRBJ2-2, with 9 bases fitting TRBD1. Germline V gene data show CDR1 as SQVTM and CDR2 as ANQGSEA. CDR3 length equals 15 residues. V lost 0 bases and J lost 3; bases outside the gene matches: 2.

The chain has TRBV15 and TRBJ2-3; possible D gene TRBD2, 5 bases. V was cut by 0 bases and J by 4 bases, with 8 bases left in between. The CDR3 runs 14 residues. Germline-derived CDR1 and CDR2 are LNHNV and YYDKDF (reference sequence). CDR3 region: CATSRDKAADTQYF. The CDR3 nucleotides are TGTGCCACCAGCAGAGATAAAGCGGCAGATACGCAGTATTTT.

This chain joins TRBV20-1 and TRBJ2-1; tentatively, D is TRBD1 (5 bases). V was shortened by 6 bases and J by 6 bases, with 9 bases between the two germline ends. From germline, CDR1 is DFQATT and CDR2 SNEGSKA (reference sequence). This CDR3 region has 11 residues. The DNA for the CDR3 is TGCAGTGCCCTCCAGGGCAATGAGCAGTTCTTC. It codes for CSALQGNEQFF.

This chain uses TRBV6-6 with TRBJ2-1; 8 bases match TRBD1. Per germline, CDR1 MNHNY and CDR2 SVGAGI (reference sequence). V trimming: 6 bases; J trimming: 3 bases; junction bases outside the gene matches: 7. This CDR3 spans 15 amino acids. The CDR3: CASSSDRAGYNEQFF. CDR3 coding DNA: TGTGCCAGCAGCTCGGACAGGGCGGGCTACAATGAGCAGTTCTTC.

The chain recombines TRBV12-3 or TRBV12-4 with TRBJ2-1; TRBD2 aligns across 8 bases. V trimming: 3 bases; J trimming: 8 bases; junction bases outside the gene matches: 3. The CDR3 contains 13 residues. DNA for the CDR3: TGTGCCAGCAGTTTTCGGGGGGGCGATGAGCAGTTCTTC. As protein: CASSFRGGDEQFF.

The chain couples TRBV5-1 to TRBJ2-7, with D perhaps matching TRBD2 (6 bases). Looked up from germline, CDR1 is SGHRS and CDR2 is YFSETQ. The V gene lost 5 bases and the J gene lost 0 bases, with 18 bases spanning the gap. CDR3 length equals 16 residues. The CDR3 loop reads CASSWGVSDGSYEQYF. The CDR3 DNA reads TGCGCCAGCAGTTGGGGGGTTTCAGACGGCTCCTACGAGCAGTACTTC.

The chain links TRBV20-1 to TRBJ2-3, with D unclear. This CDR3 is 13 amino acids long. Germline values: CDR1 DFQATT, CDR2 SNEGSKA (reference sequence). V was trimmed by 0 bases and J by 5 bases, leaving 9 bases between them. In DNA form, the CDR3 reads TGCAGTGCTAGAGACCCCGTCAGAGATACGCAGTATTTT. It yields the protein CSARDPVRDTQYF.

This chain links TRBV5-1 with TRBJ2-3; D call uncertain. V dropped 1 base and J dropped 1 base, with 7 bases sitting between them. This CDR3 region has 14 residues. Germline CDR1 reads SGHRS; CDR2 reads YFSETQ. Here the CDR3 reads CASSLRLRTDTQYF. The CDR3 bases are TGCGCCAGCAGCTTGAGGCTACGCACAGATACGCAGTATTTT.

The chain recombines TRBV20-1 with TRBJ1-2, with TRBD1 matching 10 bases. V shed 3 bases and J 4 bases; nucleotides not matched to a gene: 20. The CDR3 has 19 residues. Germline loops: CDR1 DFQATT, CDR2 SNEGSKA (reference sequence). CDR3 sequence reads: CSARSRFDYPGQGRYGYTF. CDR3 DNA sequence: TGCAGTGCTAGGAGCCGATTCGATTACCCGGGACAGGGGCGCTATGGCTACACCTTC.

The V call is TRBV10-3, the J call TRBJ2-1; unclear D gene. Trimming cost V 3 bases and J 10 bases, with 13 bases left between them. CDR1 is ENHRY, CDR2 SYGVKD, per germline. The CDR3 extends over 13 amino acids. DNA of the CDR3: TGTGCCATCAGTGAAAAGGCCCTTTGGGAGCAGTTCTTC. It specifies CAISEKALWEQFF.

This clonotype was observed a few times. The chain has TRBV29-1 and TRBJ2-5, with a possible D match to TRBD2 (6 bases). The CDR3 runs to 13 residues. V was clipped by 8 bases and J by 5 bases, with 18 bases between them. The germline CDR1 and CDR2 sequences are SQVTM and ANQGSEA. For the CDR3, the DNA is TGCAGCATCCGGGACTTAGTCGTGGAGACCCAGTACTTC. As protein: CSIRDLVVETQYF.